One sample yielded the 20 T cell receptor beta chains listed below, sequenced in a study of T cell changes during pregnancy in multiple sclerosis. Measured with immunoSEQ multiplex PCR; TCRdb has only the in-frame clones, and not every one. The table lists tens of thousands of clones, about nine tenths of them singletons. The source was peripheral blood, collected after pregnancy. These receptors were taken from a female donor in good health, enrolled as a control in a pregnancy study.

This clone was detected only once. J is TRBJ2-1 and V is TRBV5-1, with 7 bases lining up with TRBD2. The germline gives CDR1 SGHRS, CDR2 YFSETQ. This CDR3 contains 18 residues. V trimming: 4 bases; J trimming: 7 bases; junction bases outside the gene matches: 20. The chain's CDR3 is CASSHPWGGSPVSNEQFF. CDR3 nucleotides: TGCGCCAGCAGCCATCCCTGGGGGGGGTCACCGGTTTCAAATGAGCAGTTCTTC.

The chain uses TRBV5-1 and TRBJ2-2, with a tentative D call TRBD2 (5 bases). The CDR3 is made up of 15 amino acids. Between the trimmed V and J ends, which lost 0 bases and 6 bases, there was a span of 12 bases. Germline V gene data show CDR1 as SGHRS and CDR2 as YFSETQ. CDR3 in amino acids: CASSLAVAGPGELFF. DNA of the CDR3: TGCGCCAGCAGCTTGGCCGTTGCGGGTCCCGGGGAGCTGTTTTTT.

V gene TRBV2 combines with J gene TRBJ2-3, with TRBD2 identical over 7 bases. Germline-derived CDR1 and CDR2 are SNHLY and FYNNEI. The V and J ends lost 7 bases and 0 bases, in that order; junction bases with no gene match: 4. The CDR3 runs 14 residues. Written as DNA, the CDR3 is TGTGCCAGCACTCGGGGGGACAGCACAGATACGCAGTATTTT. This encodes CASTRGDSTDTQYF.

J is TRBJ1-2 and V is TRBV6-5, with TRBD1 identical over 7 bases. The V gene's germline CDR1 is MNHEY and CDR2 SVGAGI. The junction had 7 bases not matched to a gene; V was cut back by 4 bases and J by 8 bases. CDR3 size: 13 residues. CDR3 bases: TGTGCCAGCAGTTTTCAACAGGGGAGAGGCTACACCTTC. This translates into CASSFQQGRGYTF.

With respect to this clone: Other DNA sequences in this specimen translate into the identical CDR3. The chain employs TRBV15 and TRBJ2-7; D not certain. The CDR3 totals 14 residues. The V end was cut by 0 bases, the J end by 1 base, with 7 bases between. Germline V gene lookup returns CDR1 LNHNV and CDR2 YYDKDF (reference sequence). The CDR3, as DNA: TGTGCCACCAGCAGAGAGGGCAGGTCCTACGAGCAGTACTTC. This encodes CATSREGRSYEQYF.

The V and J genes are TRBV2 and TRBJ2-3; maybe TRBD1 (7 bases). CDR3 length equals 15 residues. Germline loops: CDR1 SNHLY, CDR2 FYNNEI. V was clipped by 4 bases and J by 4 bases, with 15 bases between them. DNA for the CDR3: TGTGCCAGCAGTGGGAGGGGGCAGTTATCAGATACGCAGTATTTT. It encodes CASSGRGQLSDTQYF.

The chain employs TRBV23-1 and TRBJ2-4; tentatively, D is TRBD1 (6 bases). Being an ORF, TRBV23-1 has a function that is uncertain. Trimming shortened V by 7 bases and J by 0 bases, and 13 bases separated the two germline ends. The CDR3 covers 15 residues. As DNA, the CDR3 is TGCGCCAGCATATCAGGGGTGAAAGCCAAAAACATTCAGTACTTC. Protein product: CASISGVKAKNIQYF.

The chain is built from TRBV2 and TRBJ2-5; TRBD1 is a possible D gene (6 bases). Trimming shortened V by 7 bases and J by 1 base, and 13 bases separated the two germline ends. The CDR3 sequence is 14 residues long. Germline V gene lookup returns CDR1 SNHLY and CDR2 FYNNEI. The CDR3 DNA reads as TGTGCCAGCACCCTCACAGGGTTCCAAGAGACCCAGTACTTC. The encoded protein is CASTLTGFQETQYF.

The CDR3 DNA follows: TGTGCCAGTAGATCAGCGGGGGCGAACACCGGGGAGCTGTTTTTT. Translated: CASRSAGANTGELFF. V gene TRBV19 combines with J gene TRBJ2-2, with 8 bases identical to TRBD2. This CDR3 is built from 15 residues. Per the germline V gene, CDR1 is LNHDA and CDR2 is SQIVND (reference sequence). The J segment lost 0 bases and the V segment lost 6 bases, leaving 3 bases of the junction unmatched.

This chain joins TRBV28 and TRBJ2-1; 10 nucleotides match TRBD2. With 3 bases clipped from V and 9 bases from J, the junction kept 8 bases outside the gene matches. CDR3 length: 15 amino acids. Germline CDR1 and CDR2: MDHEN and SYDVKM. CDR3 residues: CASSLGLAGDREQFF. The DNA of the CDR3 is TGTGCCAGCAGTTTGGGGCTAGCGGGAGATCGTGAGCAGTTCTTC.

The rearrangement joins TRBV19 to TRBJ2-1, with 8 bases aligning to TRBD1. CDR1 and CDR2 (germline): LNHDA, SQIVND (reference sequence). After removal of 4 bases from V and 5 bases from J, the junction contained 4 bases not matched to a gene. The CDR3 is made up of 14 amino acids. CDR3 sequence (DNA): TGTGCCAGTAGTACAGGGGGCGCCGACAATGAGCAGTTCTTC. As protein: CASSTGGADNEQFF.

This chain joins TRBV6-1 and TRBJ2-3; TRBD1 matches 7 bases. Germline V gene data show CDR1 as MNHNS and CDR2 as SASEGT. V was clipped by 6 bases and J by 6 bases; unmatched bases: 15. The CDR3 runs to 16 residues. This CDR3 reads CASSEINRGLGDTQYF. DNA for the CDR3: TGTGCCAGCAGCGAAATAAATAGGGGGCTGGGGGATACGCAGTATTTT.

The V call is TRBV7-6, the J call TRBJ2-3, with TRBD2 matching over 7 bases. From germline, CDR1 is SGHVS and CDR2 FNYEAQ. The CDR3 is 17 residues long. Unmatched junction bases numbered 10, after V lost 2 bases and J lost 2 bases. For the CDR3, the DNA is TGTGCCAGCAGCTTAAACCGGGCTAGCGGACACACAGATACGCAGTATTTT. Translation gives CASSLNRASGHTDTQYF.

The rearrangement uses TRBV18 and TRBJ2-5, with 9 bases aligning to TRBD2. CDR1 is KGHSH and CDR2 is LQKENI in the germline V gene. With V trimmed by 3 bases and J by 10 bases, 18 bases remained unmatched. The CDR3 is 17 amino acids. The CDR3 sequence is CASSPTLGSGGTYVQYF. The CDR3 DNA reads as TGTGCCAGCTCACCCACCTTGGGTAGCGGGGGCACCTACGTCCAGTACTTC. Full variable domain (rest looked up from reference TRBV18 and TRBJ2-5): NAGVMQNPRHLVRRRGQEARLRCSPMKGHSHVYWYRQLPEEGLKFMVYLQKENIIDESGMPKERFSAEFPKEGPSILRIQQVVRGDSAAYFCASSPTLGSGGTYVQYFGPGTRLLVL.

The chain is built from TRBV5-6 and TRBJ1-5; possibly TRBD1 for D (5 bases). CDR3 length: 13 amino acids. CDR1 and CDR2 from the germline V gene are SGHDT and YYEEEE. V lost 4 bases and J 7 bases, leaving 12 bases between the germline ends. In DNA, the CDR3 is TGTGCCAGCAGCACTTTGCAGGGCCAGCCCCAGCATTTT. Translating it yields CASSTLQGQPQHF.

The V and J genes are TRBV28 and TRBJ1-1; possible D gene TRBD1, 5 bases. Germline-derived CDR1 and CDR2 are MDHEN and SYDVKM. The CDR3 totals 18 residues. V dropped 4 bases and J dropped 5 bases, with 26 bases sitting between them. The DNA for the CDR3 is TGTGCCAGCAGTTCCCAAAGGAACCCGGGCGTCAGGGAAACTGAAGCTTTCTTT. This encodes CASSSQRNPGVRETEAFF.

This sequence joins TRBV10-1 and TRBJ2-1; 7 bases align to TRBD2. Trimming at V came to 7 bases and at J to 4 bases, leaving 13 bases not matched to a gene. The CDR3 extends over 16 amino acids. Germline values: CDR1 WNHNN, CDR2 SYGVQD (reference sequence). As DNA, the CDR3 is TGCGCCAGCACTCCAGGATCGAGCGGGATGTACAATGAGCAGTTCTTC. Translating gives CASTPGSSGMYNEQFF.

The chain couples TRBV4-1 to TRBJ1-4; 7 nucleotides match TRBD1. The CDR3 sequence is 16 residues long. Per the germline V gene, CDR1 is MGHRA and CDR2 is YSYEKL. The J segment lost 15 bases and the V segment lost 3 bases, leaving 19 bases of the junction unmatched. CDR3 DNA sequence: TGCGCCAGCAGCCAGCTCATCGGGACAGTGGTGTCGGGGTTGTTTTTT. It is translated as CASSQLIGTVVSGLFF.

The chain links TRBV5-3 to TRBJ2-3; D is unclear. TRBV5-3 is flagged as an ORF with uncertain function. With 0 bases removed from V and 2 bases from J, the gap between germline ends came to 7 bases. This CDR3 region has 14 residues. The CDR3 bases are TGTGCCAGAAGCTTGGGTCAGAACACAGATACGCAGTATTTT. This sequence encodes CARSLGQNTDTQYF.

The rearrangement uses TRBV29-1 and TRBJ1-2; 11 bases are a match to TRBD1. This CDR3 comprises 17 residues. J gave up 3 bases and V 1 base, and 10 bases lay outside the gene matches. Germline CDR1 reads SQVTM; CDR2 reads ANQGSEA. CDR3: CSVEAVRDRGTHYGYTF. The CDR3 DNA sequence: TGCAGCGTTGAAGCCGTCCGGGACAGGGGGACCCACTATGGCTACACCTTC.